This TCR beta chain was identified during a study of cytomegalovirus exposure and HLA in healthy donors. V was cut by 3 bases and J by 2 bases, with 8 bases left in between. Germline-derived CDR1 and CDR2 are KGHSH and LQKENI. This CDR3 comprises 13 residues. A multiplex PCR was run with 60 Vbeta primers and 13 Jbeta primers. Using immunoSEQ multiplex PCR, the repertoire was profiled, and TCRdb retains in-frame clones only, with some absent. Of 90,000 to 95,000 clones in the sample, 70% to 90% are singletons; the top ten hold around 2%. Sequencing was performed on PBMCs. The source is a young man in good health and CMV-seronegative. V is TRBV18 and J is TRBJ2-7, with TRBD2 as a possible D gene (5 bases). CDR3 DNA sequence: TGTGCCAGCTCACCGGACGGGACCTACGAGCAGTACTTC. This gives the protein CASSPDGTYEQYF. Full variable domain (missing parts from reference TRBV18 and TRBJ2-7): NAGVMQNPRHLVRRRGQEARLRCSPMKGHSHVYWYRQLPEEGLKFMVYLQKENIIDESGMPKERFSAEFPKEGPSILRIQQVVRGDSAAYFCASSPDGTYEQYFGPGTRLTVT.